Below, 30 T cell receptor beta chains from the same sample are listed, as sequenced in a study of T-cell reconstitution after alpha-beta-depleted transplantation in children. For TCRbeta, the library was prepared with unique molecular identifiers. TCRdb reprocessed the PCR reads with MiXCR, giving one entry per CDR3 protein. The table has fewer than 120,000 distinct CDR3 sequences, about 9.4% seen once. Sequenced here: PBMCs from the stem cell graft donor, sampled from the stem cell graft. The source is a human donor who donated a stem cell graft to a child with acute lymphoblastic leukemia.

This clonotype has ten or more counts. The rearrangement links TRBV29-1 to TRBJ1-1; D may be TRBD1 (6 bases). The CDR3 extends over 16 amino acids. Looked up from germline, CDR1 is SQVTM and CDR2 is ANQGSEA. Trimming took 3 bases from V and 4 from J, leaving 21 bases between them. The CDR3 region is CSVDLPRGGVVTEAFF. CDR3 bases: TGCAGCGTTGATCTCCCTAGGGGGGGGGTTGTCACTGAAGCTTTCTTT.

This clonotype has at least ten counts. The chain is built from TRBV12-3 or TRBV12-4 and TRBJ1-1; D ambiguous. Deletions cut 5 bases from V and 1 base from J, with 17 bases between. The CDR3 loop spans 16 amino acids. CDR3 in amino acids: CASSLQVVGPNTEAFF. The CDR3 DNA is TGTGCCAGCAGTCTCCAAGTGGTAGGGCCGAACACTGAAGCTTTCTTT.

At least ten counts were recorded for this clonotype. The V and J genes are TRBV10-3 and TRBJ1-4; D is unresolved. This CDR3 is 18 amino acids long. The germline gives CDR1 ENHRY, CDR2 SYGVKD. The V and J ends lost 4 bases and 2 bases respectively, with 20 bases between them. CDR3 in amino acids: CAISGRALGGDTNEKLFF. The DNA of the CDR3 is TGTGCCATCAGTGGCCGGGCCCTGGGTGGCGACACTAATGAAAAACTGTTTTTT.

This clonotype occurred many times. CDR3 nucleotides: TGTGCCAGCAGTGATCAAACAGGGTATTACACCGGGGAGCTGTTTTTT. Protein product: CASSDQTGYYTGELFF. V usage is TRBV25-1 and J usage is TRBJ2-2; possible D gene TRBD1, 6 bases. Trimming left V 3 bases short and J 3 bases short, with 14 bases between. This CDR3 region has 16 residues. Germline V gene lookup returns CDR1 MGHDK and CDR2 SYGVNS.

This clonotype has ten or more counts. The chain recombines TRBV7-8 with TRBJ1-1; D possibly corresponds to TRBD1 (6 bases). V lost 2 bases and J 0 bases, leaving 13 bases between the germline ends. The CDR3 sequence is 16 residues long. Germline V CDR1 and CDR2: SGHVS, FQNEAQ. In DNA form, the CDR3 reads TGTGCCAGCAGCTTACAAGGGGGGAAGGTGAACACTGAAGCTTTCTTT. Translation: CASSLQGGKVNTEAFF. The complete variable domain, with remaining parts taken from reference TRBV7-8 and TRBJ1-1, reads GAGVSQSPRYKVAKRGQDVALRCDPISGHVSLFWYQQALGQGPEFLTYFQNEAQLDKSGLPSDRFFAERPEGSVSTLKIQRTQQEDSAVYLCASSLQGGKVNTEAFFGQGTRLTVV.

This clonotype was counted ten times or more. This rearrangement joins TRBV5-1 to TRBJ1-2, with D unclear. V was trimmed by 1 base and J by 10 bases, leaving 11 bases between them. CDR3 length equals 12 residues. The germline V gene has CDR1 SGHRS and CDR2 YFSETQ. As DNA, the CDR3 is TGCGCCAGCAGCTTGCACTTAAGCGACTACACCTTC. This codes for CASSLHLSDYTF.

This clonotype was observed at least ten times. This chain connects TRBV7-3 to TRBJ2-1, with D tentatively TRBD1 (6 bases). CDR3 length equals 16 residues. Germline CDR1 is SGHTA and CDR2 is FQGTGA. V was cut by 0 bases and J by 5 bases, with 14 bases left in between. The CDR3 sequence: CASSLTPRGSNNEQFF. For the CDR3, the DNA is TGTGCCAGCAGCTTAACCCCCAGGGGCTCGAACAATGAGCAGTTCTTC.

This clonotype was picked up many times. V gene TRBV20-1 combines with J gene TRBJ1-5; no reliable D call. The CDR3 is made up of 15 amino acids. Trimming pared 5 bases from V and 1 base from J, leaving 15 bases between. The germline CDR1 and CDR2 sequences are DFQATT and SNEGSKA (reference sequence). The CDR3 protein is CSAPDTRSSNQPQHF. CDR3 sequence (DNA): TGCAGTGCTCCCGACACTCGGAGCAGCAATCAGCCCCAGCATTTT.

DNA for the CDR3: TGTGCCTCCTGCCAAGGGACGCCGAGGGTGTACGAGCAGTACTTC. Translating it yields CASCQGTPRVYEQYF. The chain is built from TRBV3-1 and TRBJ2-7, with D perhaps being TRBD1 or TRBD2 (5 bases each). The V end was cut by 11 bases, the J end by 4 bases, with 24 bases between. CDR3 length: 15 residues. The germline V gene has CDR1 LGHDT and CDR2 YNNKEL (reference sequence).

There are many counts of this clonotype. V gene TRBV28 combines with J gene TRBJ2-1, with 7 bases that match TRBD2. The trim removed 6 bases at V and 15 bases at J, leaving 23 bases unmatched. CDR1 and CDR2 (germline): MDHEN, SYDVKM. This CDR3 is 16 amino acids long. This CDR3 is CASSLGGNTMSRAGFF. Here the CDR3 DNA reads TGTGCCAGCAGCTTGGGGGGGAATACAATGAGCAGGGCCGGGTTCTTC.

Ten or more counts support this clonotype. The chain is built from TRBV12-3 or TRBV12-4 and TRBJ2-7; 7 positions match TRBD1. The CDR3 spans 15 residues. The V gene end was trimmed by 6 bases and the J gene end by 7 bases; junction bases not matched to a gene: 15. For the CDR3, the DNA is TGTGCCAGCAGCCCCACAGGGGACACCCGAGTGGAGCAGTACTTC. As protein: CASSPTGDTRVEQYF.

In this sample, this clonotype turned up a few times. The chain uses TRBV4-3 and TRBJ1-4; D not certain. V was pared by 1 base and J by 3 bases, with 12 bases between. The V gene's germline CDR1 is LGHNA and CDR2 YSLEER. The CDR3 length is 16 residues. In DNA form, the CDR3 reads TGCGCCAGCAGCCAAGCCCGGGTTCCGGCTAATGAAAAACTGTTTTTT. Protein product: CASSQARVPANEKLFF.

This clonotype was seen repeatedly, ten times or more. V and J are TRBV29-1 and TRBJ1-1; D uncertain. Germline CDR1 and CDR2: SQVTM and ANQGSEA. V gave up 2 bases and J gave up 1 base, with 11 bases separating them. CDR3 length: 14 amino acids. The CDR3 sequence: CSVELVQQNTEAFF. For the CDR3, the DNA is TGCAGCGTTGAACTCGTACAGCAGAACACTGAAGCTTTCTTT.

In this sample, this clonotype turned up a few times. This may come from a read error, since a much larger clone is one base off. V and J are TRBV5-1 and TRBJ1-1, with TRBD1 matching over 8 bases. Germline lookup yields CDR1 SGHRS and CDR2 YFSETQ. The CDR3 consists of 14 residues. The CDR3 loop reads CSSRSQGANTEAFF. The CDR3 bases are TGCTCCAGTCGCTCTCAGGGGGCTAACACTGAAGCTTTCTTT.

This clonotype was recorded only once. A clone one base away is much larger, so this may be a read error. The J gene is TRBJ1-6, the V gene TRBV6-9, with D uncertain. V was cut by 2 bases and J by 13 bases, with 6 bases left in between. The CDR3 extends over 11 amino acids. Germline assignment: CDR1 MNHGY and CDR2 SVAAGI. The CDR3 loop is CASSYQDPLHF. The CDR3 DNA reads as TGTGCCAGCAGTTATCAGGACCCCCTCCACTTT.

This clonotype was found many times. The chain uses TRBV5-1 and TRBJ2-5, with D perhaps assigned TRBD1 or TRBD2 (5 bases each). The V gene lost 4 bases and the J gene lost 5 bases, with 6 bases spanning the gap. This CDR3 comprises 11 residues. Looked up from germline, CDR1 is SGHRS and CDR2 is YFSETQ. The DNA of the CDR3 is TGCGCCAGCAGCGGGACCGAGACCCAGTACTTC. It yields the protein CASSGTETQYF.

The chain has TRBV19 and TRBJ1-4; perhaps TRBD1 as D (5 bases). Deletions cut 6 bases from V and 5 bases from J, with 13 bases between. This CDR3 region has 14 residues. Germline values: CDR1 LNHDA, CDR2 SQIVND (reference sequence). The CDR3 spells CASSRDWQNEKLFF. CDR3 coding DNA: TGTGCCAGTAGCCGGGACTGGCAGAATGAAAAACTGTTTTTT.

This clonotype was picked up many times. This sequence joins TRBV5-1 and TRBJ2-7; D ambiguous. The germline gives CDR1 SGHRS, CDR2 YFSETQ. The V gene lost 0 bases and the J gene lost 2 bases, with 12 bases spanning the gap. The CDR3 runs to 15 residues. The CDR3 sequence: CASSLVSGNPYEQYF. CDR3 bases: TGCGCCAGCAGCTTGGTTTCTGGGAACCCCTACGAGCAGTACTTC.

This clonotype occurred many times. The V call is TRBV6-5, the J call TRBJ2-1; tentative D call: TRBD2 (6 bases). V was pared by 0 bases and J by 2 bases, with 14 bases between. Germline CDR1 MNHEY, CDR2 SVGAGI. CDR3 length: 17 amino acids. In DNA, the CDR3 is TGTGCCAGCAGTTACTCGGTGGGACTCCGGGCCTACAATGAGCAGTTCTTC. Its protein is CASSYSVGLRAYNEQFF.

Ten or more counts support this clonotype. The chain combines TRBV7-9 with TRBJ2-5; TRBD2 is a possible D gene (6 bases). CDR1 and CDR2 (germline): SEHNR, FQNEAQ (reference sequence). V lost 8 bases and J 4 bases, leaving 23 bases between the germline ends. This CDR3 contains 16 residues. The CDR3 region is CASLKQGGAAGETQYF. The DNA of the CDR3 is TGTGCCAGCCTGAAACAAGGCGGGGCAGCGGGAGAGACCCAGTACTTC.

As regards this clonotype: This could be a read error, since a much larger clone is one nucleotide away. The gene calls are TRBV12-3 or TRBV12-4 and TRBJ1-6; D gene ambiguous. CDR3 length: 12 amino acids. V lost 4 bases, J lost 10 bases, and 8 bases lay in between. The CDR3 nucleotides read TGTGCCAGCAGTTCCCAGACATCACCCCTCCACTTT. Translation gives CASSSQTSPLHF.

In this sample, this clonotype turned up many times. The rearrangement joins TRBV7-2 to TRBJ2-7; D unclear. Trimming took 2 bases from V and 0 from J, leaving 5 bases between them. The germline CDR1 and CDR2 sequences are SGHTA and FQGNSA. This CDR3 is built from 13 residues. This CDR3 is CASSLPTSYEQYF. The CDR3 coding sequence is TGTGCCAGCAGCTTACCCACCTCCTACGAGCAGTACTTC.

In this sample, this clonotype turned up many times. The chain uses TRBV5-5 and TRBJ1-4; D is undetermined. CDR3 length equals 18 residues. CDR1 and CDR2 (germline): SGHKS, YYEKEE (reference sequence). The V gene lost 2 bases and the J gene lost 0 bases, with 17 bases spanning the gap. CDR3: CASSFEQRLASTNEKLFF. The CDR3 nucleotides read TGTGCCAGCAGCTTCGAACAGCGATTGGCTTCAACTAATGAAAAACTGTTTTTT.

This clonotype was recorded many times. V and J are TRBV20-1 and TRBJ1-2; D is unclear. CDR1 and CDR2 (germline): DFQATT, SNEGSKA (reference sequence). V was trimmed by 0 bases and J by 8 bases, leaving 4 bases between them. This CDR3 region has 10 residues. CDR3 coding DNA: TGCAGTGCTAGAGAAGGGGGCTACACCTTC. Amino acid sequence: CSAREGGYTF.

On this clonotype itself: Just one base apart from a much larger clone, this may be a read error. V is TRBV7-2 and J is TRBJ2-5; D is possibly TRBD1 (6 bases). CDR3 length equals 11 residues. The germline V gene has CDR1 SGHTA and CDR2 FQGNSA. The DNA of the CDR3 is TGTGCCACCAGCCAGGGGACGGCCCAGTACTTC. Translating gives CATSQGTAQYF.

In its sample, this clonotype was seen many times. The chain joins TRBV6-5 to TRBJ2-1; tentatively, D is TRBD1 (6 bases). CDR3 length equals 16 residues. V was clipped by 0 bases and J by 8 bases, with 17 bases between them. Germline loops: CDR1 MNHEY, CDR2 SVGAGI. This CDR3 is CASSYSMRQVGDEQFF. The CDR3 DNA follows: TGTGCCAGCAGTTACTCGATGAGACAGGTTGGGGATGAGCAGTTCTTC.

The table lists this clonotype with a few counts. This chain uses TRBV30 with TRBJ2-1; 11 nucleotides agree with TRBD2. CDR3 length: 14 residues. V shed 5 bases, J shed 12 bases, and the junction held 12 bases outside the gene matches. Germline CDR1 reads GTSNPN; CDR2 reads SVGIG (reference sequence). The CDR3 DNA sequence: TGTGCCTGGGCTCTATGGGCTAGCGGGGGGCCGCAGTTCTTC. Its translation is CAWALWASGGPQFF.

This clonotype was seen at least ten times. J is TRBJ1-2 and V is TRBV20-1, with 7 bases lining up with TRBD1. CDR1 DFQATT and CDR2 SNEGSKA come from the germline V gene (reference sequence). This CDR3 is 14 amino acids long. The J segment lost 3 bases and the V segment lost 2 bases, leaving 6 bases of the junction unmatched. CDR3 region: CSARLQGWDYGYTF. CDR3 nucleotides: TGCAGTGCTAGACTACAGGGGTGGGACTATGGCTACACCTTC.

In DNA form, the CDR3 reads TGTGCCAGCTCACCACGGCAAGTCAACAATGAGCAGTTCTTC. Translating it yields CASSPRQVNNEQFF. The chain recombines TRBV18 with TRBJ2-1; D is undetermined. V lost 1 base and J 5 bases, leaving 9 bases between the germline ends. CDR3 length: 14 residues. Looked up from germline, CDR1 is KGHSH and CDR2 is LQKENI.

In this sample, this clonotype turned up many times. The V call is TRBV2, the J call TRBJ1-2; D is perhaps TRBD1 (6 bases). CDR1 and CDR2 (germline): SNHLY, FYNNEI. This CDR3 is 11 amino acids long. The germline V and J ends were trimmed by 5 bases and 8 bases, with 9 bases remaining between them. The CDR3 here is CASSTGLGYTF. For the CDR3, the DNA is TGTGCCAGCAGTACAGGGCTGGGCTACACCTTC.